This T cell receptor (beta chain) was identified during a study of response to subunit inactivated influenza vaccine. TCRdb re-derived calls from the RT-PCR reads in MiXCR, one entry per CDR3 protein. Here the sample spans a few hundred thousand distinct CDR3 sequences, about 11% being singletons. Only a few counts were recorded for this clonotype. The CDR3 totals 13 residues. Germline values: CDR1 DFQATT, CDR2 SNEGSKA (reference sequence). V was shortened by 0 bases and J by 4 bases, with 9 bases between the two germline ends. The same specimen was also included in a second study, on T cells expressing NK-cell markers. That report notes: UMIs accompanied the 5'RACE template switching by which TCR beta cDNA was made. Cells sorted as CD3+CD56+NKG2C+, CD3+CD56+NKG2C- and CD3+CD56-NKG2C+ T cells supplied the TCR beta repertoires. HCMV seropositivity marked seven of the eight sequenced donors; one was seronegative. The share of CD8+ T cells held by dominant NKG2C+ clonotypes was 1.0-7.0% in about six donors. Where several donors were concerned, these clonotypes also led the CD3+CD56-NKG2C+ fraction.

The gene calls are TRBV20-1 and TRBJ1-2; weak D call: TRBD1 (6 bases). The sequencing here drew on PBMCs from blood, taken on the day of vaccination. This TCR was recovered from a man aged 45 to 65 who received an inactivated influenza vaccine. CDR3 protein: CSARDVTGYGYTF. CDR3 nucleotide sequence: TGCAGTGCTAGAGACGTGACAGGCTATGGCTACACCTTC.